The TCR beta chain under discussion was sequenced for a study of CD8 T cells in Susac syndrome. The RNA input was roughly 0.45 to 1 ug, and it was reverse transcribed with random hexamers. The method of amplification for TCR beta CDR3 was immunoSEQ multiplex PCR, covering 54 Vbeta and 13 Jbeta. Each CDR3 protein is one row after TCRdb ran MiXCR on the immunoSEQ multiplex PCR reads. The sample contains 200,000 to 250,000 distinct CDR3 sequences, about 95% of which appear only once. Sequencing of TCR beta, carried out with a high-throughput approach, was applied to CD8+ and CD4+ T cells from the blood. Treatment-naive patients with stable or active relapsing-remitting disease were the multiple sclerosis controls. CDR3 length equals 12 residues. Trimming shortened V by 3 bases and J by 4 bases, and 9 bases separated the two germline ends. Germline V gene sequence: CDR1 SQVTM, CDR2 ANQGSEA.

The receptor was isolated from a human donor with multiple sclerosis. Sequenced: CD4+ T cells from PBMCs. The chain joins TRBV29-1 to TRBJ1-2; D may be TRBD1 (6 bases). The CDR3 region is CSVEGHLYGYTF. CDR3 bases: TGCAGCGTTGAGGGACACCTCTATGGCTACACCTTC.